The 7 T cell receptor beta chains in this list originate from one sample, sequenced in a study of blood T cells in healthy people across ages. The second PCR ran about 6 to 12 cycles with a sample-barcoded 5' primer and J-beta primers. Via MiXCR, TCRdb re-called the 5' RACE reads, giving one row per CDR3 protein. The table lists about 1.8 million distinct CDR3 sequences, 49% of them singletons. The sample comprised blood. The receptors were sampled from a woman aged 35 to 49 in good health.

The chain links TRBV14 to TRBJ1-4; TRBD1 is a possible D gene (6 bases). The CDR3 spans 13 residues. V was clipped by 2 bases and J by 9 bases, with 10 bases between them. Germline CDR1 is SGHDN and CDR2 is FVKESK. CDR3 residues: CASSQNGGQKLFF. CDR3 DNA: TGTGCCAGCAGCCAAAACGGGGGGCAAAAACTGTTTTTT.

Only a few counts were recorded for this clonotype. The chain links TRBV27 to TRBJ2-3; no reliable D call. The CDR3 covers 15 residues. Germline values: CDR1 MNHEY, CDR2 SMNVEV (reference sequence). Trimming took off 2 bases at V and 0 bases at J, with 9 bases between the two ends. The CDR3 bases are TGTGCCAGCAGTTTACGGGCAGCTAGCACAGATACGCAGTATTTT. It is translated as CASSLRAASTDTQYF.

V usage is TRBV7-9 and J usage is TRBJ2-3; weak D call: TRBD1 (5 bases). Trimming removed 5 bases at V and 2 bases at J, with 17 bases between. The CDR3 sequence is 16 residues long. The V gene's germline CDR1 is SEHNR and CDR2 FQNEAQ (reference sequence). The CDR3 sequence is CASSRLSGLDTDTQYF. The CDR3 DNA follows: TGTGCCAGCAGCCGACTCTCAGGGTTAGACACAGATACGCAGTATTTT.

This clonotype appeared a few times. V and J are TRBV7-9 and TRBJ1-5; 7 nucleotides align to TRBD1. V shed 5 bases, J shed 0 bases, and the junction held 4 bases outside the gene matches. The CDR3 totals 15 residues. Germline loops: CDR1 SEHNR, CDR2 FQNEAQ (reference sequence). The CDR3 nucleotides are TGTGCCAGCAGCGCGACAGGGAATAGCAATCAGCCCCAGCATTTT. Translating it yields CASSATGNSNQPQHF. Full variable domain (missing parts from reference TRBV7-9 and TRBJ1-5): DTGVSQNPRHKITKRGQNVTFRCDPISEHNRLYWYRQTLGQGPEFLTYFQNEAQLEKSRLLSDRFSAERPKGSFSTLEIQRTEQGDSAMYLCASSATGNSNQPQHFGDGTRLSIL.

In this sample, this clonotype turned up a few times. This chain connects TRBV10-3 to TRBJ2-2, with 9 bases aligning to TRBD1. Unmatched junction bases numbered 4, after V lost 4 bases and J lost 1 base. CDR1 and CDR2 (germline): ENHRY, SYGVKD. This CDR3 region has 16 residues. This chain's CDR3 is CAISATGGRNTGELFF. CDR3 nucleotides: TGTGCCATCAGTGCCACAGGGGGCCGGAACACCGGGGAGCTGTTTTTT.

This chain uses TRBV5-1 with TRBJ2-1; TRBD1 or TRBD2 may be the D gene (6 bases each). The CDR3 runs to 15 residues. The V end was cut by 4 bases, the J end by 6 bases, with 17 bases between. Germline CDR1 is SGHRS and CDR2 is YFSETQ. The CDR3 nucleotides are TGCGCCAGCAGCCTTGAATGGGGGGCCCTCAATGAGCAGTTCTTC. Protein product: CASSLEWGALNEQFF.

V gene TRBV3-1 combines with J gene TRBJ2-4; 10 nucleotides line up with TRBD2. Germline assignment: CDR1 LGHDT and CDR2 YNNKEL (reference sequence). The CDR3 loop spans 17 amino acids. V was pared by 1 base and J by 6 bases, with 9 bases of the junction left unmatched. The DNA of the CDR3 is TGTGCCAGCAGCCAAGTGGTAGCGGGGGGCCATGGAAACATTCAGTACTTC. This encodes CASSQVVAGGHGNIQYF.